This T cell receptor beta chain was retrieved from a study of T cell repertoires in ileal Crohn's disease. Study summary: About 36% were active smokers at surgery; median disease duration was around 8 years. Thiopurines (under 12) or anti-TNF agents (roughly 18) were given postoperatively to about half.

Only in-frame clones appear in the TCRdb table, and some are missing; sequencing was by immunoSEQ multiplex PCR. The table shows thousands of clones, with roughly 80% occurring only once. With regard to this clone: Its antigen is unidentified.

Findings and caveats of the study: Clonality above 26.8% at surgery always came with endoscopic recurrence.

The CDR3 has 14 residues. Trimming removed 2 bases from V and 4 bases from J, with 9 bases in between. From germline, CDR1 is SGHNT and CDR2 YYREEE (reference sequence). The TCR originated in an adult with Crohn's disease. The sample taken for sequencing was ileal tissue. V and J are TRBV5-4 and TRBJ2-2, with a weak D call TRBD2 (5 bases). CDR3: CASSFQGSTGELFF. The CDR3, as DNA: TGTGCCAGCAGCTTTCAAGGGAGCACCGGGGAGCTGTTTTTT. Together with reference TRBV5-4 and TRBJ2-2, the CDR3 gives the full variable domain: ETGVTQSPTHLIKTRGQQVTLRCSSQSGHNTVSWYQQALGQGPQFIFQYYREEENGRGNFPPRFSGLQFPNYSSELNVNALELDDSALYLCASSFQGSTGELFFGEGSRLTVL.